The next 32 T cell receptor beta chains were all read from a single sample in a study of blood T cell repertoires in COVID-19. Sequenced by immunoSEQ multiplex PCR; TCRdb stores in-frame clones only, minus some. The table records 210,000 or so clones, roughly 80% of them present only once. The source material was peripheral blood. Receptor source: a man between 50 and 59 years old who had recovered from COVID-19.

CDR3 DNA sequence: TGCAGCGTTGAAGGACTAGAGAACACCGGGGAGCTGTTTTTT. This sequence encodes CSVEGLENTGELFF. The genes are TRBV29-1 and TRBJ2-2, with a tentative D call TRBD2 (6 bases). Germline V lookup: CDR1 SQVTM, CDR2 ANQGSEA. The CDR3 contains 14 residues. Trimming left V 1 base short and J 1 base short, with 7 bases between.

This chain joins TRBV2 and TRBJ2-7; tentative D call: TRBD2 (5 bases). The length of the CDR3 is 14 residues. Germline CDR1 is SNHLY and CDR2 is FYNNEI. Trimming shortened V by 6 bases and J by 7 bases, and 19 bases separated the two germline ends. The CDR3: CASRMDGAEDEQYF. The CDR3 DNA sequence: TGTGCCAGCAGGATGGACGGAGCGGAAGATGAGCAGTACTTC.

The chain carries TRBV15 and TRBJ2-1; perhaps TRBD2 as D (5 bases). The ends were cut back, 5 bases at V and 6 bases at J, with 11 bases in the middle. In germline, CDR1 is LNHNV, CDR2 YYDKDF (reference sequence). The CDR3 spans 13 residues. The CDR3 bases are TGTGCCACCAGCCGTGAACTAGTCAATGAGCAGTTCTTC. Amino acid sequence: CATSRELVNEQFF.

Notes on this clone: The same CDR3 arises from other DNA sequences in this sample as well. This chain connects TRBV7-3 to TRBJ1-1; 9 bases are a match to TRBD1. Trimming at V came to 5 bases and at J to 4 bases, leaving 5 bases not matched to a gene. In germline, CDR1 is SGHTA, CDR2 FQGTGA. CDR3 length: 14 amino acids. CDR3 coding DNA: TGTGCCAGCAGCCCGTTGACAGGGGGCACTGAAGCTTTCTTT. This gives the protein CASSPLTGGTEAFF.

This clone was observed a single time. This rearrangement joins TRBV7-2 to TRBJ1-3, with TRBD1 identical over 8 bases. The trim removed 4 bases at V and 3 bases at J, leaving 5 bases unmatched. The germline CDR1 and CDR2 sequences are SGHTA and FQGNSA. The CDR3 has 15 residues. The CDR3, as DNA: TGTGCCAGCAGCTCGCAGACAGGGGTTGGAAACACCATATATTTT. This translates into CASSSQTGVGNTIYF.

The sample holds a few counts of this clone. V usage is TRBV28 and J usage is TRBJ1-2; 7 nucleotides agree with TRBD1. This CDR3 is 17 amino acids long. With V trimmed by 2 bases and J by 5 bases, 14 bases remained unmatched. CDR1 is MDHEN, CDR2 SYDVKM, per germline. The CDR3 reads CASSLRGGQSKGYGYTF. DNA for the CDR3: TGTGCCAGCAGTTTACGGGGGGGACAGAGCAAAGGGTATGGCTACACCTTC.

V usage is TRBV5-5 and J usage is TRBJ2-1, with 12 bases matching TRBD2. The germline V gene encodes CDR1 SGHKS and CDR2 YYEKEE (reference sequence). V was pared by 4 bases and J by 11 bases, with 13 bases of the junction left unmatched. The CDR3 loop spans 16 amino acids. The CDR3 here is CASSPRLAGDSRQQFF. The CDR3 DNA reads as TGTGCCAGCAGCCCGAGACTAGCGGGAGATTCCCGTCAGCAGTTCTTC.

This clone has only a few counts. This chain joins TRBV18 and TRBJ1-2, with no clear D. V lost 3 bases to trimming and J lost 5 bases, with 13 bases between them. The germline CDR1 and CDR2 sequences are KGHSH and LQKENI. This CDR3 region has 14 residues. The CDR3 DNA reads TGTGCCAGCTCACCTTCGCGTGGTCCATATGGCTACACCTTC. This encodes CASSPSRGPYGYTF.

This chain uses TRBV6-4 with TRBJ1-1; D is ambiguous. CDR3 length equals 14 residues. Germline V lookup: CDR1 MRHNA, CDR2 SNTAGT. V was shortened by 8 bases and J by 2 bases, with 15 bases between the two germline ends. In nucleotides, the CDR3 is TGTGCCAGCGCCCGGGAGTTTGGTAACACTGAAGCTTTCTTT. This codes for CASAREFGNTEAFF.

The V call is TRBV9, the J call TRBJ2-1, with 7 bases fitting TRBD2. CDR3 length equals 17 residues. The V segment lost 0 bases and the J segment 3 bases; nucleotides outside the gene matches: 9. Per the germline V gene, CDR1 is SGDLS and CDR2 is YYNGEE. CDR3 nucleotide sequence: TGTGCCAGCAGCGTAGGGGGCACGGGAGGTTACTACAATGAGCAGTTCTTC. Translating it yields CASSVGGTGGYYNEQFF.

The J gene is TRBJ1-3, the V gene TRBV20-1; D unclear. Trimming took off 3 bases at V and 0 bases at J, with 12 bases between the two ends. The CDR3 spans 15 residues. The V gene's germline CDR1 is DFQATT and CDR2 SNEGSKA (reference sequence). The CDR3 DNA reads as TGCAGTGCTAGTTACCATACCAGCTCTGGAAACACCATATATTTT. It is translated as CSASYHTSSGNTIYF.

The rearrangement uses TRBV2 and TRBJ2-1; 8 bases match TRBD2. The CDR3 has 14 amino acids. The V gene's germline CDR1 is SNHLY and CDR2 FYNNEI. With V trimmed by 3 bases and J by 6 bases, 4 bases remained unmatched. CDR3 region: CASSDRTSRNEQFF. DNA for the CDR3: TGTGCCAGCAGTGACAGGACTAGCCGCAATGAGCAGTTCTTC.

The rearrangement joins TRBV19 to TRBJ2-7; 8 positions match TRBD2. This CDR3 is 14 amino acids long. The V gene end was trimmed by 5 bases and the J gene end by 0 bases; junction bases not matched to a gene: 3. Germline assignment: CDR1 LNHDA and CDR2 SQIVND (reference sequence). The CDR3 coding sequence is TGTGCCAGTAGTTGCGGGGGGAACTCCTACGAGCAGTACTTC. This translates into CASSCGGNSYEQYF.

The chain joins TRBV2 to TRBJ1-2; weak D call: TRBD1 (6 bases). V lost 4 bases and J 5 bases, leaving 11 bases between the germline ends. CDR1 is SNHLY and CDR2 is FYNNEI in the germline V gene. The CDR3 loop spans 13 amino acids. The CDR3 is CASSGRTDYGYTF. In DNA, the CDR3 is TGTGCCAGCAGTGGTCGGACAGATTATGGCTACACCTTC.

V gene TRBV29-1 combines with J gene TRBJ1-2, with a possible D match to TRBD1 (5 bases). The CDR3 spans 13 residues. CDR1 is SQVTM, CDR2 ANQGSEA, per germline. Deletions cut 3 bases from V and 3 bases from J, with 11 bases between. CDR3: CSVESDSYYGYTF. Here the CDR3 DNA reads TGCAGCGTTGAGTCCGACAGTTACTATGGCTACACCTTC.

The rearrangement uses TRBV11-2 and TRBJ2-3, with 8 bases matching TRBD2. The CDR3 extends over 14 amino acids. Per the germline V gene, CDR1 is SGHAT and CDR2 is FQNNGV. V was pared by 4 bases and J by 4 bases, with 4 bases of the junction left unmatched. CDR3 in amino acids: CASSSPAGADTQYF. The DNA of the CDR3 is TGTGCCAGCAGCTCCCCAGCGGGAGCAGATACGCAGTATTTT.

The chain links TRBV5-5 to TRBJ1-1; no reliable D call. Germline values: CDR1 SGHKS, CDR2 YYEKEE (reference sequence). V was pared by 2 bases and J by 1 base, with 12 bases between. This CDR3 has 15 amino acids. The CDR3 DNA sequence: TGTGCCAGCAGCTTTGGACTTTTGACGAACACTGAAGCTTTCTTT. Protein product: CASSFGLLTNTEAFF.

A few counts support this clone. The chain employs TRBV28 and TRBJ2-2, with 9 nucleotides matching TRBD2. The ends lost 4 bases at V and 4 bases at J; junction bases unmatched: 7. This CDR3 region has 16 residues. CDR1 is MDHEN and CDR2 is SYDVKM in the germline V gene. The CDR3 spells CASSYLAGPATGELFF. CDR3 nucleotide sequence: TGTGCCAGCAGTTACCTAGCGGGGCCGGCCACCGGGGAGCTGTTTTTT.

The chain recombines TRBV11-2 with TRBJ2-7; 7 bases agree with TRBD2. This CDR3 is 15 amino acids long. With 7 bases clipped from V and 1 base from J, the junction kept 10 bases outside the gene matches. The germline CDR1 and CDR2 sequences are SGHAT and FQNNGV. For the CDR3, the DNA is TGTGCCAGCACCTACGGCGGGAGTCTATCCTACGAGCAGTACTTC. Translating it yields CASTYGGSLSYEQYF.

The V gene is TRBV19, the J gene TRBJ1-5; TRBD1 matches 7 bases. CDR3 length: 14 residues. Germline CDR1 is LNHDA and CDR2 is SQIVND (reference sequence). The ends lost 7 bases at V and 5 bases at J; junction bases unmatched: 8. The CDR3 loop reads CASTQGFNHQPQHF. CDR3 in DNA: TGTGCCAGTACACAGGGGTTTAATCATCAGCCCCAGCATTTT. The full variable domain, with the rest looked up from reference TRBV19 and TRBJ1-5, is DGGITQSPKYLFRKEGQNVTLSCEQNLNHDAMYWYRQDPGQGLRLIYYSQIVNDFQKGDIAEGYSVSREKKESFPLTVTSAQKNPTAFYLCASTQGFNHQPQHFGDGTRLSIL.

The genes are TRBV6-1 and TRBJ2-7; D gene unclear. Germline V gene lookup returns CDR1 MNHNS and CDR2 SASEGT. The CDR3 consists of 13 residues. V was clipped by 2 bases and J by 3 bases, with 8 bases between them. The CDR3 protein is CASSETPDYEQYF. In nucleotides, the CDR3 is TGTGCCAGCAGTGAAACTCCCGACTACGAGCAGTACTTC.

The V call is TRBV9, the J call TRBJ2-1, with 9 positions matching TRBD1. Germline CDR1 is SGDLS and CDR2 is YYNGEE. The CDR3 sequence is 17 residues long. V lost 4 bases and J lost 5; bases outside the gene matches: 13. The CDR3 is CASSRGLGTGNNNEQFF. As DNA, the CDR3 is TGTGCCAGCAGCCGAGGGCTTGGGACAGGGAACAACAATGAGCAGTTCTTC.

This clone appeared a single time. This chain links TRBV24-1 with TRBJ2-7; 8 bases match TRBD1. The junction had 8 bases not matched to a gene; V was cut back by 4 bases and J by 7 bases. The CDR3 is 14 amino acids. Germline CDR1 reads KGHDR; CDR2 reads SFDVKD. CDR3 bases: TGTGCCACCAGTGACGCGACAGGGGTTGGAGAGCAGTACTTC. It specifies CATSDATGVGEQYF.

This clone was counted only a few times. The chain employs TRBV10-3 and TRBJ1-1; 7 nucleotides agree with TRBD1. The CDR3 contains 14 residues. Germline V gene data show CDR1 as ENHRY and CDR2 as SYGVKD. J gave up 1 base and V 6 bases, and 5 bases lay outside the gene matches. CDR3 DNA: TGTGCCATCAGAAACAGGGGATCGAACACTGAAGCTTTCTTT. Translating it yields CAIRNRGSNTEAFF.

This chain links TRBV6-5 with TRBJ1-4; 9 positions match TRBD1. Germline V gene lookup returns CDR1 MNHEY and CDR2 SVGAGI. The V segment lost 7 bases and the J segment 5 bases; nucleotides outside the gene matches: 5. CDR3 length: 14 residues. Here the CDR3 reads CASIEDRGNEKLFF. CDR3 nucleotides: TGTGCCAGCATAGAGGACAGGGGAAATGAAAAACTGTTTTTT.

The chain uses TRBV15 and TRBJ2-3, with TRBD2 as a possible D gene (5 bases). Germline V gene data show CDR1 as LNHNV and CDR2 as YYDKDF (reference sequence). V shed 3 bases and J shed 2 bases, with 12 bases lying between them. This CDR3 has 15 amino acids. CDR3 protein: CATSRLKRYTDTQYF. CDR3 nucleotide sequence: TGTGCCACCAGCAGGCTCAAGCGGTACACAGATACGCAGTATTTT. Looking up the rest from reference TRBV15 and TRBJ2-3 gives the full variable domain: DAMVIQNPRYQVTQFGKPVTLSCSQTLNHNVMYWYQQKSSQAPKLLFHYYDKDFNNEADTPDNFQSRRPNTSFCFLDIRSPGLGDTAMYLCATSRLKRYTDTQYFGPGTRLTVL.

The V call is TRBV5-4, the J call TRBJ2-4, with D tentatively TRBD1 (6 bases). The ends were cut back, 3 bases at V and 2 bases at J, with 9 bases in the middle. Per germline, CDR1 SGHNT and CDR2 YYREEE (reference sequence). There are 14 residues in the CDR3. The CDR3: CASSWGTTKNIQYF. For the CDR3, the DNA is TGTGCCAGCAGCTGGGGGACAACCAAAAACATTCAGTACTTC.

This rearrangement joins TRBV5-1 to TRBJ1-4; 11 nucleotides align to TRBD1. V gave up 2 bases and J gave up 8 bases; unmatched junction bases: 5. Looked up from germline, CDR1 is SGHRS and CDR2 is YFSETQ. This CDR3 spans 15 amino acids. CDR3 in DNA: TGCGCCAGCAGCTTATGGACAGGGGGCGACGAAAAACTGTTTTTT. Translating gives CASSLWTGGDEKLFF.

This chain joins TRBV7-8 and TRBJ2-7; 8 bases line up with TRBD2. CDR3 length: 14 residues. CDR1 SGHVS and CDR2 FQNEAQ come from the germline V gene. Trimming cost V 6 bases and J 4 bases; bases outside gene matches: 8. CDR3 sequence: CASRAAGVGYEQYF. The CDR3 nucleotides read TGTGCCAGCAGAGCAGCGGGAGTCGGTTACGAGCAGTACTTC.

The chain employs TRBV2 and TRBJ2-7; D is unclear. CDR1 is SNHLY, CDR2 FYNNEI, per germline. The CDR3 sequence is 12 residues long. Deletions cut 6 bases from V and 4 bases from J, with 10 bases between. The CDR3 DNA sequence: TGTGCCAGCAGACCCCAGTTGTACGAGCAGTACTTC. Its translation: CASRPQLYEQYF.

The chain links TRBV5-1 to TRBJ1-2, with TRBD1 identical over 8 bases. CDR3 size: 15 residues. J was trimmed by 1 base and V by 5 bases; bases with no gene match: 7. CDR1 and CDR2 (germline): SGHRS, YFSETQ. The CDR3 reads CASRTGTGVNYGYTF. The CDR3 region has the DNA TGCGCCAGCAGAACCGGGACAGGCGTTAACTATGGCTACACCTTC.

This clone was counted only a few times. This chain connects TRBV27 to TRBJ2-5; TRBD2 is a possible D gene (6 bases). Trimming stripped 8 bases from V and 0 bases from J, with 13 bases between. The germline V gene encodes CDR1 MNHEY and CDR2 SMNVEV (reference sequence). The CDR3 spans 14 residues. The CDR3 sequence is CASHPRGYQETQYF. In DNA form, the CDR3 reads TGTGCCAGCCATCCACGGGGGTACCAAGAGACCCAGTACTTC.